This passage covers 2 T cell receptor beta chains from one sample sequenced in a study of T cells after posttransplantation cyclophosphamide (dated by TCRdb to about 2016). Libraries were made using the immunoSEQ multiplex PCR assay. The table comes from immuneACCESS by way of TCRdb, which keeps in-frame sequences with V and J called. Part of the clones is missing from these tables; in studies checked, under half for an unresolved V gene and the rest for unknown reasons. The sample table records tens of thousands of clones; 85% to 95% of these occur just once. The ten largest clones capture around 3% of the sample. Sequenced material: PBMCs. The receptors stem from a woman in her twenties or thirties in good health and a related stem cell transplant donor.

V and J are TRBV5-1 and TRBJ2-5; D not certain. Germline lookup yields CDR1 SGHRS and CDR2 YFSETQ. With 0 bases removed from V and 4 bases from J, the gap between germline ends came to 7 bases. This CDR3 is built from 13 residues. This CDR3 reads CASSLDTGETQYF. CDR3 DNA sequence: TGCGCCAGCAGCTTGGATACGGGAGAGACCCAGTACTTC.

The rearrangement joins TRBV6-1 to TRBJ1-5, with TRBD1 matching over 9 bases. Unmatched junction bases numbered 6, after V lost 6 bases and J lost 3 bases. Germline-derived CDR1 and CDR2 are MNHNS and SASEGT. The CDR3 extends over 15 amino acids. In DNA form, the CDR3 reads TGTGCCAGCAGACCACAGGGGGCGGCCAATCAGCCCCAGCATTTT. It is translated as CASRPQGAANQPQHF.